This passage covers 5 T cell receptor beta chains from one sample sequenced in a study of CD8 T cells in ankylosing spondylitis. TCRdb ran MiXCR on the 5' RACE reads and lists one entry per CDR3 protein. This table holds fewer than 400,000 distinct CDR3 sequences, about 15% found once. Sample: blood, either unsorted or a sorted T cell fraction (not recorded which). The receptors were gathered from a male donor with ankylosing spondylitis or in good health (not recorded which).

This clonotype was picked up many times. V is TRBV29-1 and J is TRBJ2-4, with 7 bases matching TRBD1. Germline CDR1 is SQVTM and CDR2 is ANQGSEA. V shed 3 bases, J shed 0 bases, and the junction held 2 bases outside the gene matches. The CDR3 contains 14 residues. The CDR3: CSVEGQLAKNIQYF. The DNA of the CDR3 is TGCAGCGTTGAGGGACAGCTAGCCAAAAACATTCAGTACTTC.

This clonotype came up a few times. The genes are TRBV20-1 and TRBJ2-1; the match to TRBD1 covers 9 bases. Germline V lookup: CDR1 DFQATT, CDR2 SNEGSKA (reference sequence). The CDR3 totals 16 residues. The trim removed 1 base at V and 5 bases at J, leaving 9 bases unmatched. CDR3 nucleotide sequence: TGCAGTGCTAGAGTCTTTGGGCGGGACAGGGACAATGAGCAGTTCTTC. Protein: CSARVFGRDRDNEQFF.

V gene TRBV10-3 combines with J gene TRBJ1-2; D gene unclear. The V and J ends lost 0 bases and 1 base respectively, with 3 bases between them. The CDR3 runs to 13 residues. Germline lookup yields CDR1 ENHRY and CDR2 SYGVKD. The CDR3 nucleotides read TGTGCCATCAGTGAGTCGAGTAACTATGGCTACACCTTC. It codes for CAISESSNYGYTF.

V gene TRBV3-1 combines with J gene TRBJ2-5, with TRBD1 matching 7 bases. Trimming at V came to 4 bases and at J to 5 bases, leaving 7 bases not matched to a gene. Germline loops: CDR1 LGHDT, CDR2 YNNKEL (reference sequence). The CDR3 covers 14 residues. In nucleotides, the CDR3 is TGTGCCAGCAGCCCATCAGGGGGTAGGGAGACCCAGTACTTC. It specifies CASSPSGGRETQYF.

V and J are TRBV20-1 and TRBJ2-2; D may match TRBD1 or TRBD2 (6 bases each). The V gene lost 1 base and the J gene lost 5 bases, with 17 bases spanning the gap. Germline CDR1 is DFQATT and CDR2 is SNEGSKA (reference sequence). The CDR3 extends over 16 amino acids. CDR3 in amino acids: CSARVPGASSTGELFF. The CDR3 DNA is TGCAGTGCTAGAGTGCCGGGGGCGAGTTCGACCGGGGAGCTGTTTTTT.